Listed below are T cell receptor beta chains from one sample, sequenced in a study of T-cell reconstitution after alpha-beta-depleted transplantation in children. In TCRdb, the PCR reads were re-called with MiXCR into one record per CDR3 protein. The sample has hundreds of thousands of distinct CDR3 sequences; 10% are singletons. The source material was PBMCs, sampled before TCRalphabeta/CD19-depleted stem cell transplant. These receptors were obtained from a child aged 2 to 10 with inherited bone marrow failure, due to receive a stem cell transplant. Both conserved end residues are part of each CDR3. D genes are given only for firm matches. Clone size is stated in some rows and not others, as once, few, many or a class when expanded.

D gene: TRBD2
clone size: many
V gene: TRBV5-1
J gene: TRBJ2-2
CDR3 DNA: TGCGCCAGCACTGGACTAGCGGGAGCGGGGACCGGGGAGCTGTTTTTT
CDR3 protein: CASTGLAGAGTGELFF

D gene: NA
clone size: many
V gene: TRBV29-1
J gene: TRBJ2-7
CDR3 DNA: TGCAGCGTTCCCTTAGGGTACGAGCAGTACTTC
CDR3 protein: CSVPLGYEQYF

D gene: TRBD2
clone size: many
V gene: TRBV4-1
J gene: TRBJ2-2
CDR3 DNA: TGCGCCAGCAGCCAAGACGGACTAGCGGGAGGGCTCGGGGAGCTGTTTTTT
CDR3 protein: CASSQDGLAGGLGELFF

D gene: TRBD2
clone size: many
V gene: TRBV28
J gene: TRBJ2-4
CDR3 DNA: TGTGCCAGTGCTAGCGGGAGGTTGGCCAAAAACATTCAGTACTTC
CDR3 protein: CASASGRLAKNIQYF

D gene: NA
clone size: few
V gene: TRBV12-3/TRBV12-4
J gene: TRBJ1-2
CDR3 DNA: TGTGCCAGCAGGACAGATTCCTATGGCTACACCTTC
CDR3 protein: CASRTDSYGYTF

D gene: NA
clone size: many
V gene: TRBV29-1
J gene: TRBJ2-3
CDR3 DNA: TGCAGCGTAGCCATCACAGATACGCAGTATTTT
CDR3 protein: CSVAITDTQYF

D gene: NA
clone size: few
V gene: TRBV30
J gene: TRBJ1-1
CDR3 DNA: TGTGCCTGGAGTGATTCGAGAGGGTCGTACACTGAAGCTTTCTTT
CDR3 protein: CAWSDSRGSYTEAFF

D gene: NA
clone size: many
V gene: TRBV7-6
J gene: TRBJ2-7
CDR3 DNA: TGTGCCAGCAGCTTAGATTTGAGGTACGAGCAGTACTTC
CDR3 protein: CASSLDLRYEQYF

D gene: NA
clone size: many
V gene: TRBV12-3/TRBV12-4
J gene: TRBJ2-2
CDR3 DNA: TGTGCCAGCAGTTTAGCGCCACGGGGCACCGGGGAGCTGTTTTTT
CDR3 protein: CASSLAPRGTGELFF

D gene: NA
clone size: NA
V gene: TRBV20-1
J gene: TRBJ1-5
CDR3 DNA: TGCAGTGCTAGAGATCCGACGACCAATAGACTCAGGGACCCAGAGCCCCAGCATTTT
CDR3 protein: CSARDPTTNRLRDPEPQHF

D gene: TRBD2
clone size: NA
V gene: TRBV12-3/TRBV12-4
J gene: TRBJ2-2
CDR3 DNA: TGTACCAGCAGCCCTCGACTAGCGGGAGGGCCCGGGGGTTTCGGGGAGCTGTTTTTT
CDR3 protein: CTSSPRLAGGPGGFGELFF

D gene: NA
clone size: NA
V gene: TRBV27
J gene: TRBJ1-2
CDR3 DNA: TGTGCCAGCAGTTTATCCCCTGCGGTATCGTTCTATGGCTACACCTTC
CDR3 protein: CASSLSPAVSFYGYTF

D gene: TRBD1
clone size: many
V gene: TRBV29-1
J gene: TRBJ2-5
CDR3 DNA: TGCAGCGTTGAAGAGGGGACAGGGATAGAGACCCAGTACTTC
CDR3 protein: CSVEEGTGIETQYF

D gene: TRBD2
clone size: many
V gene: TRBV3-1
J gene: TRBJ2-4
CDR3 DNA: TGTGCCAGCAGCCACCATAGCGGGAGTCGAGTTGACAAAAACATTCAGTACTTC
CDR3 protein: CASSHHSGSRVDKNIQYF

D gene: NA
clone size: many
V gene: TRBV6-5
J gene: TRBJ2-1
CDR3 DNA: TGTGCCAGCAGTAGAGGACCCGACGCCAATGAGCAGTTCTTC
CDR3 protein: CASSRGPDANEQFF

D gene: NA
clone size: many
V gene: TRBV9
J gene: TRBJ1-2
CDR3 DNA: TGTGCCAGCAGCGTAGGCCCAGAGCCTAACTATGGCTACACCTTC
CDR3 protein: CASSVGPEPNYGYTF

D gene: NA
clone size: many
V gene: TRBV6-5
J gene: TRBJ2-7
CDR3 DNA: TGTGCCAGCAGTTACGGGGGGATCCCATACGAGCAGTACTTC
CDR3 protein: CASSYGGIPYEQYF

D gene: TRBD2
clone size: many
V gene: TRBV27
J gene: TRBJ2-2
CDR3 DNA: TGTGCCAGCAGTTTACTGGCTAGCGGGAATTCGGGCACCGGGGAGCTGTTTTTT
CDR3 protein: CASSLLASGNSGTGELFF

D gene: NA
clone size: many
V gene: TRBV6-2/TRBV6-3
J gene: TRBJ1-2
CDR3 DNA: TGTGCCAGCAGTTTTGACTGGGGGACGGATGGCTACACCTTC
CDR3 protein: CASSFDWGTDGYTF

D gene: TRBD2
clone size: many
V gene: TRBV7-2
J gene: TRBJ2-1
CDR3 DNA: TGTGCCAGCAGCCTCAGCGGGGCGGGAAGCTCCTACAATGAGCAGTTCTTC
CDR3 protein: CASSLSGAGSSYNEQFF

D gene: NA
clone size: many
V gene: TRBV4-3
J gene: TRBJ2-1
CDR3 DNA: TGCGCCAGCAGACCCGGGGTTAAAACCTACAATGAGCAGTTCTTC
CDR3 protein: CASRPGVKTYNEQFF

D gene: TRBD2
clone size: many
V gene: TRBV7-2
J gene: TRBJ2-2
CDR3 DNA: TGTGCCAGCAGCGCCAGACTAGCGACCGGGGAGCTGTTTTTT
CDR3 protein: CASSARLATGELFF

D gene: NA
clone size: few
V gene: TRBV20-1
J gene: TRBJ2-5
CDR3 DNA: TGCAGTGCTAGAAGTCCCTACGGGTATGGGACCCAGTACTTC
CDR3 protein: CSARSPYGYGTQYF

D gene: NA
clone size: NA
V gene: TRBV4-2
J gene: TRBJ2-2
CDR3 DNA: TGTGCCAGCAGCCAAGGATCCCGCACCGGGGAGCTGTTTTTT
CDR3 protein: CASSQGSRTGELFF

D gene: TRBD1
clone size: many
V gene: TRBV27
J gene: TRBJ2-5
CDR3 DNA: TGTGCCAGCAGTCCCCTTGGACAGGGACGGGGGGAGACCCAGTACTTC
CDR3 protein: CASSPLGQGRGETQYF

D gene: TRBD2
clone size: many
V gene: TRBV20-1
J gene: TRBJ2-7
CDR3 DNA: TGCAGTGCTAGAGAAGGTAGCGGGGGTTCCTACGAGCAGTACTTC
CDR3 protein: CSAREGSGGSYEQYF

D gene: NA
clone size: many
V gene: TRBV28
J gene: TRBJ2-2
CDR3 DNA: TGTGCCAGCAGTTTTCCAGGCGGAGCGAACACCGGGGAGCTGTTTTTT
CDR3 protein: CASSFPGGANTGELFF

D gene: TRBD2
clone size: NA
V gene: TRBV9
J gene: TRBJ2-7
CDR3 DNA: TGTGCCAGCAGCGTAGGGGCTAGCGGGGGCTACGAGCAGTACTTC
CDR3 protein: CASSVGASGGYEQYF

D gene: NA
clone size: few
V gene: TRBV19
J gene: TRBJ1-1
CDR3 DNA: TGTGCCAGTAGTAGCTATGCCACTGAAGCTTTCTTT
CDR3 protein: CASSSYATEAFF

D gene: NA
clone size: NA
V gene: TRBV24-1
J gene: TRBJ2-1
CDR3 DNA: TGTGCCACCAGTGATTTGACGCCGGGGGAGGAAGATGAGCAGTTCTTC
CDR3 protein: CATSDLTPGEEDEQFF

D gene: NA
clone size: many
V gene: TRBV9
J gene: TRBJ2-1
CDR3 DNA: TGTGCCAGCAGCGCGAATAAGGGGTCAGGGTACGATGAGCAGTTCTTC
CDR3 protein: CASSANKGSGYDEQFF

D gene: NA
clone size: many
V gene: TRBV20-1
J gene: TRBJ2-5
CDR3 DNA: TGCAGTGCTGGTCAAGCGTACCAAGAGACCCAGTACTTC
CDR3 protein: CSAGQAYQETQYF

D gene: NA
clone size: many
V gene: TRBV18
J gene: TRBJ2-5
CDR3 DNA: TGTGCCAGCTCACGAGGGGACCAAGAGACCCAGTACTTC
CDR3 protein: CASSRGDQETQYF

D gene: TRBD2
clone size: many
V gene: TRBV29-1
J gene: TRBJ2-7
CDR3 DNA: TGCAGCGCCCTGGGTCAGCGGGACTCCTACGAGCAGTACTTC
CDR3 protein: CSALGQRDSYEQYF

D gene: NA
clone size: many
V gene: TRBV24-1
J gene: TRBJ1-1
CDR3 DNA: TGTGCCACCAGTGACCTACCCGGGACAAAAGCTTTCTTT
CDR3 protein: CATSDLPGTKAFF

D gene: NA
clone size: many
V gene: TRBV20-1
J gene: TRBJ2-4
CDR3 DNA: TGCAGTGCCACTTACCACATCCCCACTGGGATTCAGTACTTC
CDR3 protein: CSATYHIPTGIQYF

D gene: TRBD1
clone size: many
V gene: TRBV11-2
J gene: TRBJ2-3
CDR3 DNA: TGTGCCAGCAGCTTAAGGGGACAGGGCACAGATACGCAGTATTTT
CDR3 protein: CASSLRGQGTDTQYF

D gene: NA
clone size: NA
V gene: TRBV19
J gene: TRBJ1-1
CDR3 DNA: TGTGCCAGTAGTATACGGAACACTGAAGCTTTCTTT
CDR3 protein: CASSIRNTEAFF

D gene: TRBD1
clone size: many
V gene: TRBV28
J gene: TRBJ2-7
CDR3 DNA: TGTGCCAGCAGTTTCGGGACAGGGATCCACGAGCAGTACTTC
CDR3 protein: CASSFGTGIHEQYF

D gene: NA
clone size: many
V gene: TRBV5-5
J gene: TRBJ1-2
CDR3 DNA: TGTGCCAGCAGCTTGGCCCCGCAGGTTGGACTAGGCGACACCTTC
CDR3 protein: CASSLAPQVGLGDTF

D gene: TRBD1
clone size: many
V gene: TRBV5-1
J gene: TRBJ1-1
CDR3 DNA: TGCGCCAGCAGCCCCATCTCAGGGGGAGTGAACACTGAAGCTTTCTTT
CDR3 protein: CASSPISGGVNTEAFF

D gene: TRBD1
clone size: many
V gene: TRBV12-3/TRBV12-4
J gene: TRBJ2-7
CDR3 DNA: TGTGCCAGCAGACCGACAGGGTCCTACGAGCAGTACTTC
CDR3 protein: CASRPTGSYEQYF

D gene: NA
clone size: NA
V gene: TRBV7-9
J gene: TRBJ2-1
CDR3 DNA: TGTGCCAGCAGCCCCAGGACGGGTTACAATGACCAGTTCTTC
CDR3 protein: CASSPRTGYNDQFF

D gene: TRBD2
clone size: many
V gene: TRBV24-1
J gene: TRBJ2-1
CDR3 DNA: TGTGCCACCCCTCAGACTAGCGCGAACCACAATGAGCAGTTCTTC
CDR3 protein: CATPQTSANHNEQFF

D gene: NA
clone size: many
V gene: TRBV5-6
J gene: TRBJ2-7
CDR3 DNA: TGTGCCAGCAGCTTGCAGGGAAAGGGCTACGAGCAGTACTTC
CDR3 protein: CASSLQGKGYEQYF

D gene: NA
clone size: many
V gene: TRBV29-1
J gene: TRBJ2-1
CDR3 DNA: TGCAGCGTTGCGACCGGCCAGAACAATGAGCAGTTCTTC
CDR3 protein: CSVATGQNNEQFF

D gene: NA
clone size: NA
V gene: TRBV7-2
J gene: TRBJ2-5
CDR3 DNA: TGTGCCAGCAGCCAGGGCATAGAGGAGAGCCAGTACTTC
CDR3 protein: CASSQGIEESQYF

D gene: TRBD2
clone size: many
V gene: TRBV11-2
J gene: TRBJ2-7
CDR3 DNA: TGTGCCAGCAGCCTGGGACTAGTCCGGTACGAGCAGTACTTC
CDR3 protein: CASSLGLVRYEQYF

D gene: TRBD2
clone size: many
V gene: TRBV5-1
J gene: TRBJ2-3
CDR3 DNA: TGCGCCAGCAGCCCCGGACTAGCGGGAGTGGTAGAGGCAGATACGCAGTATTTT
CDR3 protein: CASSPGLAGVVEADTQYF

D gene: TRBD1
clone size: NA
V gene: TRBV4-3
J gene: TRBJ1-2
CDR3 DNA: TGCGCCAGCAGCCGAGATGCCGCGGGACAGGGACACTATGGCTACACCTTC
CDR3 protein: CASSRDAAGQGHYGYTF

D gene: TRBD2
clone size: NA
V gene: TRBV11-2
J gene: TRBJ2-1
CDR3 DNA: TGTGCCAGCAGGCCTAGCGGGAGGGCGGACAATGAGCAGTTCTTC
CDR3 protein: CASRPSGRADNEQFF

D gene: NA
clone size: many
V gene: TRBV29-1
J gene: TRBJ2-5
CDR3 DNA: TGCAGCGTTGTGGTCCAAGAGACCCAGTACTTC
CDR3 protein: CSVVVQETQYF

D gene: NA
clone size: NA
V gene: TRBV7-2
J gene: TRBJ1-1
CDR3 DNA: TGTGCCAGCAGGTTGGGGGGGGTGAGGAACACTGAAGCTTTCTTT
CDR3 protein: CASRLGGVRNTEAFF

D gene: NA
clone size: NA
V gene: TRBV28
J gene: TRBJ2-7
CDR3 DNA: TGTGCCAGCAGTTTATGGGCCATGGGAACCTACGAGCAGTACTTC
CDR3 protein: CASSLWAMGTYEQYF

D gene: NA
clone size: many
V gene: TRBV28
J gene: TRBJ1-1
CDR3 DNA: TGTGCCAGCAGTTCCTGGGGGGCCGACGGAAACACTGAAGCTTTCTTT
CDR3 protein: CASSSWGADGNTEAFF

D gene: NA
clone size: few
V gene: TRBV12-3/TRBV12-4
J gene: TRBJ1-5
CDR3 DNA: TGTGCCAGCAGTTCCTACCTATATAGCAATCAGCCCCAGCATTTT
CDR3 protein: CASSSYLYSNQPQHF

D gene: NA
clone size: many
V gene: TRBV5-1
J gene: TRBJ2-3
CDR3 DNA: TGCGCCAGCAGCTCCCTCACAGGGTCAGATACGCAGTATTTT
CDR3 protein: CASSSLTGSDTQYF